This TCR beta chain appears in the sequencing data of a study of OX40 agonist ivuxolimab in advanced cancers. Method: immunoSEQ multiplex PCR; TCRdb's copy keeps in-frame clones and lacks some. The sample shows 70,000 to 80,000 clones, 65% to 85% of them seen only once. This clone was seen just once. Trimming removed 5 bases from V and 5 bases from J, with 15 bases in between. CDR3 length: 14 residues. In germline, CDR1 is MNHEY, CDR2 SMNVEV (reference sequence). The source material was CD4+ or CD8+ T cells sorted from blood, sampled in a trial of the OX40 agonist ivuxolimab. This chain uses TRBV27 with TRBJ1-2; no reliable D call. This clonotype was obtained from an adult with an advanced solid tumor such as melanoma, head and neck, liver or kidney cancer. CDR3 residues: CASSRNQEGYGYTF. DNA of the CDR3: TGTGCCAGCAGTCGAAACCAGGAGGGTTATGGCTACACCTTC.